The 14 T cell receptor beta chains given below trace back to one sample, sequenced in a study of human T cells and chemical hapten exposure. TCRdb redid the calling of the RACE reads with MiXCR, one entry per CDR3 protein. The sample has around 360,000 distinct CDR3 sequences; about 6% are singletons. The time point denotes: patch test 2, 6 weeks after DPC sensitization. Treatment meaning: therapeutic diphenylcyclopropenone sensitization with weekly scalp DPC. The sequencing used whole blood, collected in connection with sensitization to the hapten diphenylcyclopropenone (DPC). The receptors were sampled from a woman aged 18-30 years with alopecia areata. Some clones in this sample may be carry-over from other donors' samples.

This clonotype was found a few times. DNA for the CDR3: TGTGCCAGCAGCTTAGCCCTCAGGGGGGCGGGAGATACGCAGTATTTT. Encoded protein: CASSLALRGAGDTQYF. This chain links TRBV7-2 with TRBJ2-3; D perhaps matches TRBD1 (7 bases). The CDR3 sequence is 16 residues long. Per germline, CDR1 SGHTA and CDR2 FQGNSA. V shed 0 bases and J shed 5 bases, with 15 bases lying between them.

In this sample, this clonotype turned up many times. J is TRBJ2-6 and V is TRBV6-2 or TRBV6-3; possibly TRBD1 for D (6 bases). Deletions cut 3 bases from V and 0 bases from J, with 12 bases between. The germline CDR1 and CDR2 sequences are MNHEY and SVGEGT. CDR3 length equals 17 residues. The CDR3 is CASSYRTVRSGANVLTF. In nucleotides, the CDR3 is TGTGCCAGCAGTTATAGGACAGTTCGCTCTGGGGCCAACGTCCTGACTTTC.

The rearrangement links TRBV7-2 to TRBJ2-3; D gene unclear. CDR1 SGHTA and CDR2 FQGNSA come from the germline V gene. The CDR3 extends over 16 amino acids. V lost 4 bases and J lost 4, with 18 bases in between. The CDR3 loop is CASSSMGGTGPDTQYF. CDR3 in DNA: TGTGCCAGCAGCTCTATGGGTGGCACGGGTCCAGATACGCAGTATTTT. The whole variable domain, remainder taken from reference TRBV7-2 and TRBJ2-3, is GAGVSQSPSNKVTEKGKDVELRCDPISGHTALYWYRQSLGQGLEFLIYFQGNSAPDKSGLPSDRFSAERTGGSVSTLTIQRTQQEDSAVYLCASSSMGGTGPDTQYFGPGTRLTVL.

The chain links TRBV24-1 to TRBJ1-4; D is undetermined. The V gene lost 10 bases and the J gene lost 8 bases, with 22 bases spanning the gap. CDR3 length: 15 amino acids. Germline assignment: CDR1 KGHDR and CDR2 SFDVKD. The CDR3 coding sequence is TGTGCCACGATCTCAAAGGGCAGAGGGTACGAAAAACTGTTTTTT. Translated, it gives CATISKGRGYEKLFF.

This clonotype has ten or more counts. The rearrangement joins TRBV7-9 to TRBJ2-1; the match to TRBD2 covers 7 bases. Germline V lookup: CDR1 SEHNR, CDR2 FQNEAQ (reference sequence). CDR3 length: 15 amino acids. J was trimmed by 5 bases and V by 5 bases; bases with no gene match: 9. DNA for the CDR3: TGTGCCAGCAGCCTAGAGGCCGGGACTAACAATGAGCAGTTCTTC. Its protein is CASSLEAGTNNEQFF.

The CDR3 reads CSARDGGWAISYEQYF. The CDR3 DNA follows: TGCAGTGCTAGAGATGGCGGCTGGGCCATCTCCTACGAGCAGTACTTC. The chain employs TRBV20-1 and TRBJ2-7; D gene uncertain. The germline gives CDR1 DFQATT, CDR2 SNEGSKA (reference sequence). V lost 0 bases and J 0 bases, leaving 15 bases between the germline ends. The CDR3 totals 16 residues.

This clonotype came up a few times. The CDR3 coding sequence is TGTGCCAGCAGCTTAATGACCGGGGAGCTGTTTTTT. Protein: CASSLMTGELFF. The V call is TRBV7-3, the J call TRBJ2-2; no clear D gene. V was pared by 1 base and J by 5 bases, with 2 bases between. The CDR3 has 12 amino acids. The germline gives CDR1 SGHTA, CDR2 FQGTGA.

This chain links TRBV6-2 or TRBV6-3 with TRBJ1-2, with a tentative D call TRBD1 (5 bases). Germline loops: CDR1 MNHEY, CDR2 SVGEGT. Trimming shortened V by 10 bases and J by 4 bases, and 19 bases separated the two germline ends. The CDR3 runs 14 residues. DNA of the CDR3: TGTGCCACTCAACCGGGACTATCAGCCTATGGCTACACCTTC. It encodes CATQPGLSAYGYTF.

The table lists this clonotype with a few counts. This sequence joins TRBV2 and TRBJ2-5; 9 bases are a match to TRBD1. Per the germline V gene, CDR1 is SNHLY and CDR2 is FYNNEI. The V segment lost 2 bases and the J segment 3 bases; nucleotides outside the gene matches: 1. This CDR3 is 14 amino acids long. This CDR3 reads CASSEWDREETQYF. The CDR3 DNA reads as TGTGCCAGCAGTGAATGGGACAGGGAAGAGACCCAGTACTTC. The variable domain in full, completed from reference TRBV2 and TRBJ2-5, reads EPEVTQTPSHQVTQMGQEVILRCVPISNHLYFYWYRQILGQKVEFLVSFYNNEISEKSEIFDDQFSVERPDGSNFTLKIRSTKLEDSAMYFCASSEWDREETQYFGPGTRLLVL.

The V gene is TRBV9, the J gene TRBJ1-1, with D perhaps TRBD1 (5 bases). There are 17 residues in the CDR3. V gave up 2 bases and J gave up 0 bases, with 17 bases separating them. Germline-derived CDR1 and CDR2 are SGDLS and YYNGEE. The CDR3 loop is CASSVLSPGTLNTEAFF. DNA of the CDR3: TGTGCCAGCAGCGTTCTCTCACCGGGGACCTTGAACACTGAAGCTTTCTTT.

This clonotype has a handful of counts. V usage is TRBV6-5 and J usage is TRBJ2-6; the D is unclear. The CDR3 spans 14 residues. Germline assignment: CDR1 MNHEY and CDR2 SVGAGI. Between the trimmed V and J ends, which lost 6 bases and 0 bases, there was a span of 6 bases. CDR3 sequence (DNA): TGTGCCAGCAGAGACCTCTCTGGGGCCAACGTCCTGACTTTC. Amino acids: CASRDLSGANVLTF.

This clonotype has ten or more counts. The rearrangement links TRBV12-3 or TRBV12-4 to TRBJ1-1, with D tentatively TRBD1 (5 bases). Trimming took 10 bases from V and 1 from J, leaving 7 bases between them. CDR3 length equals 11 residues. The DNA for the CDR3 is TGTGCCACTACAGGGAACACTGAAGCTTTCTTT. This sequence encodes CATTGNTEAFF.

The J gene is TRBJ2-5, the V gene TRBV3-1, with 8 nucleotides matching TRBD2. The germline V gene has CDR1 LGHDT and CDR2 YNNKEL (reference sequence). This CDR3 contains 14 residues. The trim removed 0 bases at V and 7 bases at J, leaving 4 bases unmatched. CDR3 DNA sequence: TGTGCCAGCAGCCAAGATCTAGCGGGCCTGACCCAGTACTTC. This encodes CASSQDLAGLTQYF.

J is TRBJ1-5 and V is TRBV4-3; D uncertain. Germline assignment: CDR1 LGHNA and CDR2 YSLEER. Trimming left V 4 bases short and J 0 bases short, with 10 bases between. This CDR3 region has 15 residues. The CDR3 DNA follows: TGCGCCAGCAGCCGATACCGGGTTAGCAATCAGCCCCAGCATTTT. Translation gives CASSRYRVSNQPQHF.